This T cell receptor beta chain originates from a study of T-cell reconstitution after alpha-beta-depleted transplantation in children. Study-wide results and caveats: T-cell counts and diversity at one year following transplant were attributed mainly to newly produced T cells. In some patients, recipient T cells and intrathymic progenitors surviving conditioning explained high day-60 diversity. Expanded graft clones numbering several hundred reportedly gave rise to alpha-beta T cells about two months after transplant.

Trimming cost V 4 bases and J 1 base; bases outside gene matches: 3. This CDR3 spans 14 amino acids. At least ten counts were recorded for this clonotype. No antigen is known for it. Unique molecular identifiers were built into the TCRbeta library. TCRdb itself ran the PCR reads through MiXCR, one entry per CDR3 protein. The sample lists just under 350,000 distinct CDR3 sequences, roughly 17% occurring once. The clonotype comes from a male patient between 2 and 15 years old who had a stem cell transplant for acute lymphoblastic leukemia, so the T cells may come from the graft donor. The sample consisted of PBMCs, mostly from graft donor cells, taken 360 days after TCRalphabeta/CD19-depleted stem cell transplant. V usage is TRBV12-3 or TRBV12-4 and J usage is TRBJ2-5; TRBD2 agrees at 7 bases. The DNA for the CDR3 is TGTGCCAGCAGTTCAGCTAGCGGCCAAGAGACCCAGTACTTC. It yields the protein CASSSASGQETQYF.